This T cell receptor beta chain was recovered during a study of metastatic and nonmetastatic thyroid tumors. Study overall: For malignant and benign thyroid patients, tumor or nodule tissue and blood were the sources whose repertoires were compared. Overall study results and limits: For both blood and tumor, malignant thyroid tumors reportedly showed significantly higher TCR beta diversity than benign nodules did.

Many counts were recorded for this clone. Its antigen is still unknown. V was clipped by 7 bases and J by 9 bases, with 16 bases between them. Germline assignment: CDR1 SGHNT and CDR2 YENEEA. This CDR3 contains 13 residues. Original methodology: Clinicopathological groups supplied CDR3 differences that were used to build a distant-metastasis classifier for papillary thyroid cancer. TCRdb re-processed the PCR reads through MiXCR. TCRdb, not the original authors, processed these V and J calls. The sample consists of approximately 50,000 clones, approximately 4.1% of them appearing once. No patient received treatment before thyroid surgery.

The TCR sequence derives from a female donor with papillary thyroid cancer or a benign thyroid nodule (not recorded which). Some clones in this sample may be carry-over from other donors' samples. The material sequenced was blood. The chain combines TRBV11-3 with TRBJ2-1; D is undetermined. The chain's CDR3 is CASTEPGVLEQFF. In nucleotides, the CDR3 is TGTGCCAGCACGGAGCCTGGGGTGCTTGAGCAGTTCTTC.